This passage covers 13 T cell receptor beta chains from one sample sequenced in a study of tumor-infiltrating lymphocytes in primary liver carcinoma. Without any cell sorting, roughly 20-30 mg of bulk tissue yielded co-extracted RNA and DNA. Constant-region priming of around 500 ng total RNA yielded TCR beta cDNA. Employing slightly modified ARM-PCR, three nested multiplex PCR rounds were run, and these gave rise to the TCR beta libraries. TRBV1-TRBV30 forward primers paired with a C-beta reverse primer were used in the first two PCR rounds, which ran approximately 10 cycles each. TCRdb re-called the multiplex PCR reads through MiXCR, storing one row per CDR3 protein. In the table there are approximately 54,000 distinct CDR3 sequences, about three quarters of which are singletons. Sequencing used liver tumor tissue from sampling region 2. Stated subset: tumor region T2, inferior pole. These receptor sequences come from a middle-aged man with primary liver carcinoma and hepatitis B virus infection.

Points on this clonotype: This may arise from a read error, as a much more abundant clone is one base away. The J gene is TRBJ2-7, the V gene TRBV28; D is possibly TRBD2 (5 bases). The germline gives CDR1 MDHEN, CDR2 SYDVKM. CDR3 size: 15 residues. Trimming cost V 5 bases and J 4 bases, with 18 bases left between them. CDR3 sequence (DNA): TGTGCCAGCAGTCCCGACATTGCAAGGAGGTACGAGCAGTACTTC. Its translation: CASSPDIARRYEQYF.

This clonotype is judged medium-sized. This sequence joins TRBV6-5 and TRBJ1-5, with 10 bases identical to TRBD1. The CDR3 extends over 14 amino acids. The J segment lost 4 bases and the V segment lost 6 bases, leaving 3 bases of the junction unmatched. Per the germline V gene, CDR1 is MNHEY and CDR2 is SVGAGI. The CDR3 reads CASRTGGFNQPQHF. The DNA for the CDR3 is TGTGCCAGCAGGACAGGGGGCTTTAATCAGCCCCAGCATTTT.

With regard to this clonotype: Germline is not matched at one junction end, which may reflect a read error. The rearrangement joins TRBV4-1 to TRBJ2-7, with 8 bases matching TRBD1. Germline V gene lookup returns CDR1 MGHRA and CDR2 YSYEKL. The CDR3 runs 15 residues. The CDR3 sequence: CANSQVRTGRNEQCF. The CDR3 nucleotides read TGCGCCAACAGCCAAGTAAGGACAGGGCGAAACGAGCAGTGCTTC.

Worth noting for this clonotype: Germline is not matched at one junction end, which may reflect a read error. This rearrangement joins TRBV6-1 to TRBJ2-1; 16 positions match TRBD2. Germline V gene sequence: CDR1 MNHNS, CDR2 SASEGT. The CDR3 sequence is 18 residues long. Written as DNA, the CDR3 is TGTGTCAGCTCGTGTGACAGGGGGACTAGCGGGAGGGCGCATGAGCAGTTCTTC. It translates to CVSSCDRGTSGRAHEQFF.

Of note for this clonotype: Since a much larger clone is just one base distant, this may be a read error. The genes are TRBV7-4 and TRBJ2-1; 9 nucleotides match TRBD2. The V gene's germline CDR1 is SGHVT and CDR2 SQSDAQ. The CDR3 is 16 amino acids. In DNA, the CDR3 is TGTGCCAACAGCACCCCGGGACTAGCCTTCCCCAATGAGCAGTTCTTC. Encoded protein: CANSTPGLAFPNEQFF. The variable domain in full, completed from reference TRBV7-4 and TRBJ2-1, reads GAGVSQSPRYKVAKRGRDVALRCDSISGHVTLYWYRQTLGQGSEVLTYSQSDAQRDKSGRPSGRFSAERPERSVSTLKIQRTEQGDSAVYLCANSTPGLAFPNEQFFGPGTRLTVL.

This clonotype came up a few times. Written as DNA, the CDR3 is TGTGTCGGCGACAGGTTTCAAGAGACCCAGTACTTC. This translates into CVGDRFQETQYF. V is TRBV2 and J is TRBJ2-5; D may be TRBD1 (6 bases). The CDR3 is 12 residues long. From germline, CDR1 is SNHLY and CDR2 FYNNEI.

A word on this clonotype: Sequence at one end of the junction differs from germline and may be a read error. The CDR3 region is CASSLEGLAWTGTQKF. The CDR3 region has the DNA TGTGCCAGCAGCTTAGAGGGACTAGCGTGGACAGGTACGCAGAAGTTT. The genes are TRBV11-2 and TRBJ2-3; 10 bases line up with TRBD2. This CDR3 region has 16 residues. Germline V gives CDR1 SGHAT, CDR2 FQNNGV.

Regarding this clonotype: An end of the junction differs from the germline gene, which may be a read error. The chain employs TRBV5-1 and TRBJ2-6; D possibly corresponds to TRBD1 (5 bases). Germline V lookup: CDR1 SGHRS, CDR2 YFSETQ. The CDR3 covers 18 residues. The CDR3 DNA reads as TGCGCCAGCAGCTTGCAGGCATGGGGCTACCCTGGGGCCAACGTCCTGACTTTT. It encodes CASSLQAWGYPGANVLTF.

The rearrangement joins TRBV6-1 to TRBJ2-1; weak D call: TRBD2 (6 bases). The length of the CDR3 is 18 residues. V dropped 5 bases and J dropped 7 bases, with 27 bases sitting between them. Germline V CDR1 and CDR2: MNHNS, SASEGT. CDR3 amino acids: CASSSQARLPGLSNEQFF. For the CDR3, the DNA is TGTGCCAGCAGTTCCCAAGCTCGACTACCGGGACTCTCTAATGAGCAGTTCTTC.

CDR3 DNA sequence: TGTGCCAGCAGTTCCCGGGAGACCCCCTACGAGCAGTACTTC. This gives the protein CASSSRETPYEQYF. The V and J genes are TRBV5-6 and TRBJ2-7, with D tentatively TRBD2 (6 bases). The V and J ends lost 5 bases and 2 bases respectively, with 14 bases between them. CDR1 is SGHDT, CDR2 YYEEEE, per germline. This CDR3 has 14 amino acids.

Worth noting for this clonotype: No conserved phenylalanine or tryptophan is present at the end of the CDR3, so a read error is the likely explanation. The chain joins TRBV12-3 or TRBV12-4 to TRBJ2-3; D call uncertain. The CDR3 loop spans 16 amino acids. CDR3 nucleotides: TGTGCCAACAGTTCACGAACGGGCGGACCCACAGATACGCAGTATATT. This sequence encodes CANSSRTGGPTDTQYI.

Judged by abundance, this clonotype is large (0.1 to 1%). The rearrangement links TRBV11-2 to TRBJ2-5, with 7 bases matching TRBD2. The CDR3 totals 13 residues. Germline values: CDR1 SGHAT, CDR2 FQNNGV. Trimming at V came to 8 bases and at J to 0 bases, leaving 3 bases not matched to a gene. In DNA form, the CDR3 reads TGTGCCAGCGGGGGGGGGGACCAAGAGACCCAGTACTTC. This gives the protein CASGGGDQETQYF.

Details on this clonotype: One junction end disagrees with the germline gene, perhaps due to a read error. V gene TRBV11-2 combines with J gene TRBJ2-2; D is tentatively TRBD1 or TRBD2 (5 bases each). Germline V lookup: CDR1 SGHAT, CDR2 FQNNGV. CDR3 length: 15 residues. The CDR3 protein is CTSSLVGRGIGELFF. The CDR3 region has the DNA TGTACCAGCAGCTTAGTCGGACGGGGCATCGGGGAACTGTTTTTT.